This entry describes one TCR beta chain. TEMRA cells were FACS-enriched, unlike CD8+ and CD4+ T cells, which were negatively isolated. Random hexamers were used to reverse transcribe roughly 0.5 to 1 ug of RNA. In TCRdb, the immunoSEQ multiplex PCR reads were re-called with MiXCR into one record per CDR3 protein. The sample comprises approximately 230,000 distinct CDR3 sequences, around 93% of which are singletons, and roughly 0.07% rests with the top ten. This record comes from a study of CD8 T cells in Susac syndrome. V lost 4 bases to trimming and J lost 1 base, with 8 bases between them. There are 13 residues in the CDR3. Per the germline V gene, CDR1 is SEHNR and CDR2 is FQNEAQ (reference sequence).

This clonotype was obtained from a human donor with multiple sclerosis. The chain couples TRBV7-9 to TRBJ2-7; D is undetermined. Material for sequencing was CD4+ T cells from PBMCs. CDR3 in DNA: TGTGCCAGCAGCTATTTGGGGTCCTACGAGCAGTACTTC. Protein: CASSYLGSYEQYF.